This TCR beta chain comes out of a study of blood T cell repertoires in COVID-19 (dated by TCRdb to the early 2020s). Describing the broader study: The collaborator samples originated in the United States, Italy and Spain and spanned the acute and convalescent phases of COVID-19. The material from the prospective study consisted of cDNA or gDNA derived from T cells, B-cell-depleted T cells, or PBMCs. Subjects who had been exposed to COVID-19, were actively infected with it, or had recovered from it provided the deeply sampled blood TCRbeta repertoires that made up the dataset. The repertoires were made available in a free public database intended to serve as a resource for research on the immune response to SARS-CoV-2. Samples came from the ongoing ImmuneRACE study (first 160 participants) plus 1,254 subjects from 6 global collaborators. Nearly every sample came with metadata listing a de-identified subject ID, COVID-19 status, age in years and sex. Where HLA class I and class II types were available, the types were taken from metadata supplied by the sample provider, not from assay-based typing. Study-wide conclusions, independent of this receptor: How much clinical and demographic metadata was included differed by source and by participant, and the metadata was provided uncurated.

The CDR3 starts with the cysteine, ends with the phenylalanine, and has 19 residues. The entry retains the CDR3 DNA only, 57 bases that are in frame from base 1. The germline V gene (reference sequence) supplies CDR1 LNHNV and CDR2 YYDKDF. Here V drops 0 bases and J drops 5 bases, and the junction holds 13 bases not matched to any gene. TCRbeta CDR3 regions were amplified from genomic DNA by means of the immunoSEQ Assay, a bias-controlled multiplex PCR. On the authors' methods: The number of nucleated cells in each sample was estimated from the amplification of reference gene primers within the assay. Sequence reads were collapsed and filtered to measure the absolute abundance of every unique TCRbeta CDR3 rearrangement. Productive Simpson clonality was computed per sample as the square root of Simpson's diversity index over productive rearrangements. The table was pulled from immuneACCESS by TCRdb, which kept in-frame rearrangements only. Such tables lose some clones; where checked, under half of the loss comes from unresolved V genes, and the rest has no known cause. Clonal size and the V and J genes are those of that table, whereas D and trimming came from the DNA. A total of around 160,000 clones appear in this sample, around 84% of them only once. In total, the top ten clones hold 30% to 45% of the sample.

Regarding this clone: The antigen it binds to is not known. No base-level quality is on record; no much larger clone is a single base apart.

The collaborating institutions used their own protocols to collect whole blood in K2EDTA tubes. For TCRbeta analysis, collaborator samples were shipped as frozen whole blood, as isolated PBMCs, or as DNA extracted from either sample type. This clonotype was obtained from a human donor in a cohort sampled during active COVID-19. The rearrangement joined TRBV15 to TRBJ1-1; 12 nucleotides in the junction match TRBD1. Material for sequencing was peripheral blood. The CDR3 reads CATSRDKTLGDRGQTEAFF. The DNA sequence follows: TGTGCCACCAGCAGAGATAAGACCCTCGGGGACAGGGGGCAGACTGAAGCTTTCTTT.